These 3 T cell receptor beta chains came from one sample sequenced in a study of blood T cell repertoires in COVID-19. This table comes from immunoSEQ multiplex PCR, and its TCRdb copy is limited to in-frame clones, with some not included. The repertoire includes 100,000 to 120,000 clones, over 60% of them detected once, and 16% sits in the top ten. Sequencing was done on a sample of peripheral blood. These receptors all stem from a woman aged 80 or older with active or convalescent COVID-19.

V and J are TRBV6-5 and TRBJ1-6; tentatively, D is TRBD1 (5 bases). Germline V gene data show CDR1 as MNHEY and CDR2 as SVGAGI. The CDR3 is made up of 13 amino acids. V shed 6 bases and J shed 9 bases, with 12 bases lying between them. The CDR3 sequence is CASSLTDLSPLHF. CDR3 bases: TGTGCCAGCAGCTTGACAGATCTTTCACCCCTCCACTTT.

V and J are TRBV10-3 and TRBJ2-7; 7 bases align to TRBD1. CDR3 length: 15 amino acids. Germline V CDR1 and CDR2: ENHRY, SYGVKD. V shed 2 bases, J shed 4 bases, and the junction held 8 bases outside the gene matches. The CDR3 here is CAISEEGAFGYEQYF. Written as DNA, the CDR3 is TGTGCCATCAGTGAGGAGGGGGCTTTTGGTTACGAGCAGTACTTC.

The chain recombines TRBV29-1 with TRBJ2-1, with 13 bases aligning to TRBD2. The J segment lost 8 bases and the V segment lost 2 bases, leaving 6 bases of the junction unmatched. This CDR3 spans 15 amino acids. Germline assignment: CDR1 SQVTM and CDR2 ANQGSEA. The chain's CDR3 is CSVERLAGGLHEQFF. CDR3 bases: TGCAGCGTTGAACGACTAGCGGGAGGATTACATGAGCAGTTCTTC.